A selection of T cell receptor beta chains follows, all from one sample in a study of glioma-infiltrating T cells. Each CDR3 protein gets one entry after TCRdb re-called the multiplex PCR reads with MiXCR. The table has about 380,000 distinct CDR3 sequences, around 38% seen once. Sequences were obtained from glioma tissue, nonneoplastic brain tissue, or PBMCs (not recorded which). These receptors were obtained from a human donor with low-grade glioma or glioblastoma, undergoing nonglioma brain surgery, or in good health (not recorded which). Each CDR3 is given with its conserved first and last residue. The D gene is left open where the match is weak. Size tells how often a clone was seen (once, few, many) or the class of an expanded clone, and some rows leave it out.

NA	TRBV7-9	TRBJ2-1	NA	TGTGCCAGCAGCTCCCAATTAGAACTAAAGTCCTACAATGAGCAGTTCTTC	CASSSQLELKSYNEQFF
NA	TRBV28	TRBJ2-7	NA	TGTGCCAGCAGTTTCGAGGGGCCCTCCTACGAGCAGTACTTC	CASSFEGPSYEQYF
NA	TRBV6-1	TRBJ2-1	NA	TGTGCCAGCAGCATTCACCGGGACCCTAAGGGCGATGAGCAGTTCTTC	CASSIHRDPKGDEQFF
NA	TRBV6-1	TRBJ1-5	NA	TGTGCCAGCAGTTTTCGTCGAGACCAGCCCCAGCATTTT	CASSFRRDQPQHF
NA	TRBV19	TRBJ2-6	NA	TGTGCCAGTAGTCTACAGGGCTCTGGGGCCAACGTCCTGACTTTC	CASSLQGSGANVLTF
many	TRBV28	TRBJ2-3	TRBD2	TGTGCCAGCAGCCCCCCCCGCGGGAGGGCCGCAGATACGCAGTATTTT	CASSPPRGRAADTQYF
NA	TRBV20-1	TRBJ2-3	NA	TGCAGTGTTCGCGGGGCGCGGGCGGGGGATACGCAGTATTTT	CSVRGARAGDTQYF
NA	TRBV5-4	TRBJ2-3	TRBD2	TGTGCCAGCAGCCCCAGCGGGAGGACAGATAAGCAGTATTTT	CASSPSGRTDKQYF
NA	TRBV4-3	TRBJ2-1	NA	TGCGCCAGAAGCCAAGACCGGCAGGGTCTCTACAATGAGCAGTTCTTC	CARSQDRQGLYNEQFF
NA	TRBV28	TRBJ1-3	NA	TGTGCCAGCAGTCCCTATATCAACTCTGGAAACACCATATATTTT	CASSPYINSGNTIYF
NA	TRBV20-1	TRBJ1-1	NA	TGCAGTGCTAGGGAGAACAGTTACACTGAAGCTTTCTTT	CSARENSYTEAFF
few	TRBV4-3	TRBJ2-3	NA	TGCGCCAGCAGCCAAGAGGGTAGGGAAGATACGCAGTATTTT	CASSQEGREDTQYF
many	TRBV6-1	TRBJ2-2	NA	TGTGCCAGCAGGATCGGGCAGAACACCGGGGAGCTGTTTTTT	CASRIGQNTGELFF
NA	TRBV27	TRBJ2-7	TRBD2	TGTGCCAGCAGTCAAAGTGCCCGACTAGCGGGAATATACGATCAGTACTTC	CASSQSARLAGIYDQYF
few	TRBV27	TRBJ2-7	TRBD2	TGTGCCAGCTCTCCCTGGGGGGGAGGGCTCTACGAGCAGTACTTC	CASSPWGGGLYEQYF
few	TRBV28	TRBJ1-1	TRBD1	TGTGCCAGCAGTTTATTGGACAGGGGAGACACTGAAGCTTTCTTT	CASSLLDRGDTEAFF
NA	TRBV18	TRBJ1-2	NA	TGTGCCAGCTCACCAACGGGCAGAGGCTATGGCTACACCTTC	CASSPTGRGYGYTF
NA	TRBV6-1	TRBJ1-2	NA	TGTGCCAGCACCTCCTCCCCAGACCACTATGGCTACACCTTC	CASTSSPDHYGYTF
NA	TRBV10-3	TRBJ2-3	TRBD2	TGTGCCATCAGGGGGGGCCAGACTAGCGGCACAGATACGCAGTATTTT	CAIRGGQTSGTDTQYF
few	TRBV12-3/TRBV12-4	TRBJ1-5	NA	TGTGCCAGCAGTTTAGAACCGGGGACCTGGCCCCAGCATTTT	CASSLEPGTWPQHF
NA	TRBV28	TRBJ2-7	TRBD2	TGTGCCAGCAGCCGTATAGATTCGGGGGGTCGGCAGTACTTC	CASSRIDSGGRQYF
many	TRBV27	TRBJ2-7	TRBD2	TGTGCCAGCAGTGCCGGGACTAGGTCCTACGAGCAGTACTTC	CASSAGTRSYEQYF
NA	TRBV20-1	TRBJ2-3	NA	TGCAGTAGCCTACAGGGTCCCCACACAGATACGCAGTATTTT	CSSLQGPHTDTQYF
NA	TRBV6-1	TRBJ1-2	NA	TGTGCCAGCAGGCCAGGATCTTCGGATGGCTACACCTTC	CASRPGSSDGYTF
many	TRBV28	TRBJ1-5	NA	TGTGCCAGCATGACGGGGAGGCAGCAGCCCCAGCATTTT	CASMTGRQQPQHF
many	TRBV7-2	TRBJ1-1	NA	TGTGCCAGCAGCTTAGCGGGGGACACTGAAGCTTTCTTT	CASSLAGDTEAFF
NA	TRBV28	TRBJ2-5	NA	TGTGCCAGCAGTCCCGGCGGATTATGGCGGAAAGAGACCCAGTACTTC	CASSPGGLWRKETQYF
NA	TRBV28	TRBJ2-1	TRBD2	TGTGCCAGCGGTCCGGGAACTAGCGGGCTGTACAATGAGCAGTTCTTC	CASGPGTSGLYNEQFF
NA	TRBV5-1	TRBJ2-7	NA	TGCGCCAGCAGCCCCGGGGGTAGCGGAGCCTACGAGCAGTACTTC	CASSPGGSGAYEQYF
NA	TRBV7-2	TRBJ2-7	NA	TGTGCCAGCAGCTTATGGGGGGAGCAGTACTTC	CASSLWGEQYF
NA	TRBV7-2	TRBJ2-1	TRBD2	TGTGCCAGCAGACCACGACTAGCGGGAGCCCATGAGCAGTTCTTC	CASRPRLAGAHEQFF
NA	TRBV12-3/TRBV12-4	TRBJ1-1	NA	TGTGCCAGCAGTTTAACGTGGGGGAACACTGAAGCTTTCTTT	CASSLTWGNTEAFF
NA	TRBV7-2	TRBJ2-7	NA	TGTGCCAGCAGCTTAGCGTTGCAGGGGCAGCACGAGCAGTACTTC	CASSLALQGQHEQYF
NA	TRBV24-1	TRBJ2-2	TRBD2	TGTGCCACCAGTGATCGGACTAGCAGGGACACCGGGGAGCTGTTTTTT	CATSDRTSRDTGELFF
NA	TRBV5-1	TRBJ2-3	TRBD2	TGCGCCAGCAGCTTAAATTATGCGGGAGGGAGCACAGATACGCAGTATTTT	CASSLNYAGGSTDTQYF
NA	TRBV20-1	TRBJ1-1	NA	TGCAGTGCGATAGGACAGATGGATACTGAAGCTTTCTTT	CSAIGQMDTEAFF
many	TRBV6-1	TRBJ1-5	NA	TGTGCCAGCGGGGACAATCAGCCCCAGCATTTT	CASGDNQPQHF
NA	TRBV5-1	TRBJ2-1	NA	TGCGCCAGCAGCTTGGACCCGGAAACGCACAATGAGCAGTTCTTC	CASSLDPETHNEQFF
many	TRBV6-2/TRBV6-3	TRBJ1-4	NA	TGTGCCAGCAGCCCCGCGGATGAAAAACTGTTTTTT	CASSPADEKLFF
NA	TRBV28	TRBJ2-7	TRBD2	TGTGCCAGCAGTTTCAAACTAGCGGGAGGGAAGAGCTCCTACGAGCAGTACTTC	CASSFKLAGGKSSYEQYF
many	TRBV28	TRBJ1-2	NA	TGTGCCAGCAGTTTAGGACACACTTTGGGCTACACCTTC	CASSLGHTLGYTF
many	TRBV7-3	TRBJ1-1	TRBD1	TGTGCCAGCAGTTTAGGGACAGGCGAAGCTTTCTTT	CASSLGTGEAFF
NA	TRBV7-2	TRBJ2-3	TRBD2	TGTGCCAGCAGCTTAATTAGCGGGAGGCCAGGTACGCAGTATTTT	CASSLISGRPGTQYF
NA	TRBV27	TRBJ2-1	NA	TGTGCCAGCAGTACCTTCCCGGAACCCAACAATGAGCATTTCTTC	CASSTFPEPNNEHFF
many	TRBV20-1	TRBJ2-1	NA	TGCAGTGCGTCCCCCGGGCGTTACTACAATGAGCAGTTCTTC	CSASPGRYYNEQFF
many	TRBV19	TRBJ1-5	NA	TGTGCCAGTAGTCCGACGGGCAATCAGCCCCAGCATTTT	CASSPTGNQPQHF
NA	TRBV20-1	TRBJ1-6	NA	TGCAGTGCTAGCCGGTGGCTCAATAATTCACCCCTCCACTTT	CSASRWLNNSPLHF
NA	TRBV7-2	TRBJ1-5	NA	TGTGCCAGCAGCTCCACGCAGGGCTTCTATAGCAATCAGCCCCAGCATTTT	CASSSTQGFYSNQPQHF
few	TRBV27	TRBJ2-7	NA	TGTGCCAGCACCGCGGGATGGGACCACTCCTACGAGCAGTACTTC	CASTAGWDHSYEQYF
many	TRBV6-1	TRBJ1-3	NA	TGTGCCAGCACACCCACGGGGGGAAACACCATATATTTT	CASTPTGGNTIYF
few	TRBV27	TRBJ1-3	NA	TGTGCCAGCAGTCCAACACCATTGATGGGGGGCGCTTCTGGAAACACCATATATTTT	CASSPTPLMGGASGNTIYF
many	TRBV7-2	TRBJ2-7	NA	TGTGCCAGCAGCCTTTACGGACAGTCCTACGAGCAGTACTTC	CASSLYGQSYEQYF
NA	TRBV7-2	TRBJ2-1	NA	TGTGCCAGCCTGTGGATCACGAGCTCCTACAATGAGCAGTTCTTC	CASLWITSSYNEQFF
NA	TRBV29-1	TRBJ1-1	NA	TGCAGCGTTCGGTCAGAAAGGGAAGCTTTCTTT	CSVRSEREAFF
many	TRBV7-2	TRBJ1-5	NA	TGTGCCAGCAGAAAAAGTGGGAATCAGCCCCAGCATTTT	CASRKSGNQPQHF
NA	TRBV28	TRBJ1-2	TRBD1	TGTGCCAGCAGTGTATACAGGGGTGGGGACTATGGCTACACCTTC	CASSVYRGGDYGYTF
NA	TRBV5-4	TRBJ2-3	NA	TGTGCCAGCAGCTCCTCGTGGAGCGAGACAGATACGCAGTATTTT	CASSSSWSETDTQYF
NA	TRBV5-1	TRBJ2-1	NA	TGCGACAGCAGCCCGGGGGGCGCCTACAATGAGCAGTTCTTC	CDSSPGGAYNEQFF